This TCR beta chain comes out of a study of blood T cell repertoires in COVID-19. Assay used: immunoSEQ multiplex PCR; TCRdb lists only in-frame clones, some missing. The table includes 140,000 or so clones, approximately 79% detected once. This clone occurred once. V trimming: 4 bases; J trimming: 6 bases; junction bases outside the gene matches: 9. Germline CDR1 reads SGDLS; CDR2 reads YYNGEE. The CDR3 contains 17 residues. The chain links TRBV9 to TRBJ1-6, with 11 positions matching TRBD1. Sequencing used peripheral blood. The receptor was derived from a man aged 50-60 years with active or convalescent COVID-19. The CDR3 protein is CASSLGQGAILNSPLHF. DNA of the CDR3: TGTGCCAGCAGCCTCGGACAGGGGGCCATCCTTAATTCACCCCTCCACTTT.